These T cell receptor beta chains were read from a single sample in a study of CD8 T cells in ankylosing spondylitis. MiXCR, run by TCRdb on the 5' RACE reads, gives a single entry per CDR3 protein. Altogether a few hundred thousand distinct CDR3 sequences are present, roughly 12% being singletons, with the ten largest covering almost 7%. The sequenced material came from blood, either unsorted or a sorted T cell fraction (not recorded which). The receptors derive from a male donor with ankylosing spondylitis. CDR3s leave out the opening cysteine and the closing phenylalanine or tryptophan. D genes are given only for firm matches.

- TRBV19 ASSTPGRGDQPQH
TRBD1 TRBV20-1 SARGRTGSEETQY
- TRBV7-2 ASSWRGVYEQY
- TRBV29-1 SGGRPDTQY
- TRBV20-1 SVGSPEETQY
TRBD1 TRBV10-3 AISPGQGTLKQETQY
- TRBV10-3 ATGRQVNTEAF
TRBD2 TRBV12-3/TRBV12-4 ASSSPLAGGGTDTQY
TRBD2 TRBV12-3/TRBV12-4 ASRSGDYLDTQY
- TRBV7-9 ASSSFHRVYEQY
- TRBV20-1 SASPIGPGGGNTIY
TRBD2 TRBV20-1 SARSSGRSSAGELF
TRBD2 TRBV7-9 ASRGRATGELF
- TRBV5-1 ASSSAGAQTEAF
- TRBV5-5 ASSSNYEQY
TRBD1 TRBV2 ASFGQGNEAF
TRBD1 TRBV28 ASSSPGQEPGQPQH
TRBD1 TRBV20-1 SARDRPGGIYGYT
- TRBV7-8 ASSLMGVSGNTIY
- TRBV6-5 ASTYSGDGNQPQH
TRBD1 TRBV29-1 SVWGTGNQETQY
TRBD1 TRBV6-5 ASSYGPQGAWGYT
TRBD1 TRBV29-1 SVGTGGGNSPLH
- TRBV15 ATSRERGYTGELF
- TRBV7-9 ASSIGQPTDTQY
- TRBV10-3 AISPGQNNEKLF
TRBD1 TRBV29-1 SVEGIRTGGSGANVLT
TRBD1 TRBV20-1 SARDGQGNYGYT
TRBD1 TRBV5-1 ASSRDRGPDTQY
TRBD2 TRBV4-1 ASSQDRLAGGPPQETQY
- TRBV7-2 ASSTPTELQETQY
- TRBV11-2 ASSLVPSSYEQY
- TRBV20-1 SASRLLNTGELF
TRBD1 TRBV11-2 ASSPSGGAETQY
- TRBV15 ATSGLDTQETQY
TRBD1 TRBV29-1 SVTGQANTEAF
TRBD1 TRBV12-3/TRBV12-4 ASGPRTGGMNTGELF
TRBD1 TRBV5-1 ASGMGQGSQEQY
TRBD2 TRBV7-9 ASSELAGLQETQY
- TRBV29-1 SVEVGRAEAF
- TRBV6-1 ASSLEGPYNEQF
- TRBV4-2 ASSRAKVQGGSPLH
TRBD1 TRBV20-1 SARAGTGTDNEQF
TRBD2 TRBV20-1 SARARPGRAADTQY
- TRBV7-9 ASSPQERASPLH
- TRBV20-1 SARAANSNQPQH